This TCR beta chain was recovered during a study of blood T cells in healthy people across ages. V shed 6 bases and J 5 bases; nucleotides not matched to a gene: 5. Germline V gives CDR1 SGHTA, CDR2 FQGNSA. This CDR3 comprises 15 residues. Primers used in a second PCR of about 6 to 11 cycles were a sample-barcoded 5' primer and a J-beta primer mix. Using its own MiXCR run on the 5' RACE reads, TCRdb lists one record per CDR3 protein. The sample holds 1.5 million to 2 million distinct CDR3 sequences, 28% seen once. The sample taken for sequencing was blood. The chain has TRBV7-2 and TRBJ2-1; 12 bases fit TRBD2. This sequence originates from a woman under 40 in good health. This CDR3 reads CASRLAGGVHNEQFF. The CDR3 DNA reads as TGTGCCAGCAGGCTAGCGGGAGGGGTCCACAATGAGCAGTTCTTC.